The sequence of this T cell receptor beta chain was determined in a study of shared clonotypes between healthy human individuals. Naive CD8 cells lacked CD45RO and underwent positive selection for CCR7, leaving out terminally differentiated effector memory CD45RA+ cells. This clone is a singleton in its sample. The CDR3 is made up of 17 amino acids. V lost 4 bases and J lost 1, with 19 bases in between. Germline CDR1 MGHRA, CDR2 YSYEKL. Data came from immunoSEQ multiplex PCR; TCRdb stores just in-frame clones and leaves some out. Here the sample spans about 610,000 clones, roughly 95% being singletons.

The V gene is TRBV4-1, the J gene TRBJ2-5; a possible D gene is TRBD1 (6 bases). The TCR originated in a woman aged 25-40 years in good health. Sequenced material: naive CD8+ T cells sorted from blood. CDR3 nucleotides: TGCGCCAGCAGCCTACTGACAGGCGAAGTCGTCCAAGAGACCCAGTACTTC. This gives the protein CASSLLTGEVVQETQYF.